The 15 T cell receptor beta chains presented below share a single source sample, sequenced in a study of early T cells in non-severe SARS-CoV-2 infection. TCRdb used MiXCR to reprocess the 5' RACE reads, holding one entry per CDR3 protein. The data show around 57,000 distinct CDR3 sequences, 6.2% seen once. The sequenced sample consisted of whole blood. All receptors come from an adult who was a healthcare worker with PCR-confirmed SARS-CoV-2 infection or an uninfected control (not recorded which).

This clonotype was detected many times. This chain links TRBV4-2 with TRBJ1-2; 8 bases align to TRBD1. There are 13 residues in the CDR3. J gave up 8 bases and V 1 base, and 3 bases lay outside the gene matches. Germline lookup yields CDR1 LGHNA and CDR2 YNFKEQ. CDR3 DNA sequence: TGTGCCAGCAGCCAAGGACAGGGGAGCGGCTACACCTTC. Translating gives CASSQGQGSGYTF.

This clonotype was counted at least ten times. The chain employs TRBV7-2 and TRBJ2-1, with D possibly called TRBD1 or TRBD2 (6 bases each). This CDR3 has 12 residues. The V gene's germline CDR1 is SGHTA and CDR2 FQGNSA. V dropped 3 bases and J dropped 10 bases, with 10 bases sitting between them. The CDR3 is CASSFTGAEQFF. The CDR3 region has the DNA TGTGCCAGCAGCTTTACGGGGGCAGAGCAGTTCTTC.

This clonotype showed up many times. The rearrangement joins TRBV20-1 to TRBJ1-1; no definite D call. Germline CDR1 DFQATT, CDR2 SNEGSKA (reference sequence). The CDR3 spans 14 residues. Deletions cut 0 bases from V and 3 bases from J, with 11 bases between. In DNA form, the CDR3 reads TGCAGTGCTAGAGATCGGGGATATGACACTGAAGCTTTCTTT. Protein product: CSARDRGYDTEAFF.

The chain combines TRBV7-8 with TRBJ2-7, with 7 bases fitting TRBD2. J lost 3 bases, V lost 4 bases, and 9 bases had no gene match. CDR1 SGHVS and CDR2 FQNEAQ come from the germline V gene. This CDR3 is built from 15 residues. The CDR3 sequence: CASSSPSGDLYEQYF. The CDR3 DNA follows: TGTGCCAGCAGCTCCCCGAGCGGGGACCTCTACGAGCAGTACTTC.

There are a few counts of this clonotype. V usage is TRBV28 and J usage is TRBJ2-7; D may be TRBD2 (6 bases). V lost 3 bases and J lost 9, with 9 bases in between. CDR1 and CDR2 from the germline V gene are MDHEN and SYDVKM. The CDR3 length is 11 residues. Here the CDR3 DNA reads TGTGCCAGCAGTTTTTACGGGGGGCAGTACTTC. Its translation: CASSFYGGQYF.

The sample holds many counts of this clonotype. The chain is built from TRBV5-1 and TRBJ1-2, with a possible D match to TRBD1 (5 bases). There are 13 residues in the CDR3. Germline-derived CDR1 and CDR2 are SGHRS and YFSETQ. The V end lost 2 bases, the J end lost 8 bases, and 13 bases lay between the germline ends. CDR3 loop: CASSLGVTEGYTF. The CDR3 nucleotides are TGCGCCAGCAGCTTAGGGGTGACGGAAGGCTACACCTTC.

This clonotype was observed at least ten times. The V and J genes are TRBV12-3 or TRBV12-4 and TRBJ2-1; 12 nucleotides agree with TRBD2. The CDR3 loop spans 14 amino acids. Losses at the gene ends were 6 bases for V and 4 bases for J; bases not matched to a gene: 1. The CDR3 reads CASRLAGGYNEQFF. CDR3 in DNA: TGTGCCAGCAGGCTAGCGGGGGGGTACAATGAGCAGTTCTTC.

Ten or more counts support this clonotype. The chain combines TRBV6-5 with TRBJ2-1; D is possibly TRBD2 (6 bases). CDR3 length: 14 residues. Looked up from germline, CDR1 is MNHEY and CDR2 is SVGAGI. V lost 6 bases to trimming and J lost 6 bases, with 15 bases between them. For the CDR3, the DNA is TGTGCCAGCAGCTCCGACATGGGGGGCAATGAGCAGTTCTTC. Protein product: CASSSDMGGNEQFF.

A few counts support this clonotype. The chain links TRBV6-1 to TRBJ2-1; D gene ambiguous. Germline lookup yields CDR1 MNHNS and CDR2 SASEGT. This CDR3 has 13 residues. Trimming shortened V by 6 bases and J by 8 bases, and 14 bases separated the two germline ends. CDR3 bases: TGTGCCAGCAGCCGCGAAGGCTGGCATGAGCAGTTCTTC. Amino acid sequence: CASSREGWHEQFF.

This clonotype has at least ten counts. The V and J genes are TRBV6-5 and TRBJ2-1; TRBD1 matches 9 bases. The CDR3 contains 15 residues. Germline V gene lookup returns CDR1 MNHEY and CDR2 SVGAGI. Trimming took 2 bases from V and 4 from J; bases not matched to a gene: 3. CDR3 sequence (DNA): TGTGCCAGCAGTTACCGTGGACAGGGGTACAATGAGCAGTTCTTC. Translation gives CASSYRGQGYNEQFF.

V and J are TRBV7-8 and TRBJ2-6; D is uncertain. Germline assignment: CDR1 SGHVS and CDR2 FQNEAQ. The CDR3 totals 17 residues. Trimming shortened V by 5 bases and J by 0 bases, and 14 bases separated the two germline ends. CDR3: CASSLQEPSSGANVLTF. CDR3 nucleotides: TGTGCCAGCAGCCTCCAGGAACCTAGCTCTGGGGCCAACGTCCTGACTTTC.

This clonotype was observed a handful of times. The chain recombines TRBV28 with TRBJ2-7, with D perhaps assigned TRBD1 or TRBD2 (5 bases each). Germline loops: CDR1 MDHEN, CDR2 SYDVKM. V lost 10 bases and J lost 2, with 15 bases in between. The CDR3 has 13 residues. CDR3 DNA sequence: TGTGCCACCAGACGGGGCCCCCCCTACGAGCAGTACTTC. Protein product: CATRRGPPYEQYF.

This clonotype has a count of ten or more. The rearrangement uses TRBV20-1 and TRBJ1-1; 10 bases agree with TRBD1. The CDR3 is made up of 15 amino acids. V trimming: 3 bases; J trimming: 2 bases; junction bases outside the gene matches: 6. CDR1 is DFQATT, CDR2 SNEGSKA, per germline (reference sequence). DNA for the CDR3: TGCAGTGCTAGTTGGACAGGGGGACAAAACACTGAAGCTTTCTTT. Its translation: CSASWTGGQNTEAFF.

This clonotype was counted at least ten times. This sequence joins TRBV7-6 and TRBJ1-1; 7 positions match TRBD1. Germline V gene sequence: CDR1 SGHVS, CDR2 FNYEAQ. The CDR3 has 14 amino acids. J gave up 4 bases and V 3 bases, and 5 bases lay outside the gene matches. CDR3 sequence reads: CASSFDREFTEAFF. Written as DNA, the CDR3 is TGTGCCAGCAGCTTTGACAGGGAGTTCACTGAAGCTTTCTTT. Based on the CDR3 plus reference TRBV7-6 and TRBJ1-1, the full variable domain is GAGVSQSPRYKVTKRGQDVALRCDPISGHVSLYWYRQALGQGPEFLTYFNYEAQQDKSGLPNDRFSAERPEGSISTLTIQRTEQRDSAMYRCASSFDREFTEAFFGQGTRLTVV.

The V call is TRBV7-9, the J call TRBJ2-3; the D call may be TRBD1 or TRBD2 (5 bases each). The CDR3 totals 12 residues. Per germline, CDR1 SEHNR and CDR2 FQNEAQ (reference sequence). With 6 bases removed from V and 6 bases from J, the gap between germline ends came to 10 bases. As DNA, the CDR3 is TGTGCCAGCAGTCGGGGCCGGGATACGCAGTATTTT. Protein: CASSRGRDTQYF.